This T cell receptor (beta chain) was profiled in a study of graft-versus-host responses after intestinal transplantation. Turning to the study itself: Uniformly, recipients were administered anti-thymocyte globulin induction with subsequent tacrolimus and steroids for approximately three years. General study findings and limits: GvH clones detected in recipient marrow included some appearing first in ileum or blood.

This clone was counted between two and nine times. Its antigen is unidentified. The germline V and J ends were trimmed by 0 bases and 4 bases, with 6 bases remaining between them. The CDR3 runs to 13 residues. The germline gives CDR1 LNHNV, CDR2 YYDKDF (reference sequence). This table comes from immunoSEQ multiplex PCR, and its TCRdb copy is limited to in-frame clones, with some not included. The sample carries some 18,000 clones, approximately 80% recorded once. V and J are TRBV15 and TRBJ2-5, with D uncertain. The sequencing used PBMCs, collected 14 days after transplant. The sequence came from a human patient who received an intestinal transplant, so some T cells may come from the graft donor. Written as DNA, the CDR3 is TGTGCCACCAGCAGAGATTTAGGAGAGACCCAGTACTTC. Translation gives CATSRDLGETQYF.